These 29 T cell receptor beta chains came from one sample sequenced in a study of T-cell memory formation after mild COVID-19. TCRdb used MiXCR to reprocess the 5' RACE reads, holding one entry per CDR3 protein. This table has approximately 150,000 distinct CDR3 sequences, about a fifth appearing once. The sequencing input was PBMCs or a T cell subset sorted from them (not recorded which). Source of these receptors: an adult woman who had mild COVID-19 (a few samples of this study predate the infection). Cell type and time point are not known.

The V gene is TRBV19, the J gene TRBJ1-1, with TRBD1 matching 10 bases. The CDR3 runs 16 residues. V trimming: 6 bases; J trimming: 4 bases; junction bases outside the gene matches: 11. Germline CDR1 reads LNHDA; CDR2 reads SQIVND (reference sequence). CDR3 sequence reads: CASRLGTGARSTEAFF. Here the CDR3 DNA reads TGTGCCAGTAGACTTGGGACAGGGGCTCGTAGCACTGAAGCTTTCTTT.

The chain carries TRBV10-3 and TRBJ1-1; 10 bases are a match to TRBD1. Germline V gene lookup returns CDR1 ENHRY and CDR2 SYGVKD. CDR3 length: 15 residues. Germline trimming cut 8 bases from V and 1 base from J; bases unmatched to any gene: 7. This chain's CDR3 is CAIGGQGTTNTEAFF. DNA for the CDR3: TGTGCCATCGGGGGACAGGGGACCACGAACACTGAAGCTTTCTTT.

In its sample, this clonotype was seen a few times. An end of the junction differs from the germline gene, which may be a read error. The chain carries TRBV18 and TRBJ2-3, with TRBD1 identical over 7 bases. Germline CDR1 KGHSH, CDR2 LQKENI. The CDR3 spans 15 residues. The CDR3 region is CASSPQGPSTDTQYF. DNA for the CDR3: TGTGCCAGCTCCCCACAGGGGCCCTCCACAGATACGCAGTATTTT. Together with reference TRBV18 and TRBJ2-3, the CDR3 gives the full variable domain: NAGVMQNPRHLVRRRGQEARLRCSPMKGHSHVYWYRQLPEEGLKFMVYLQKENIIDESGMPKERFSAEFPKEGPSILRIQQVVRGDSAAYFCASSPQGPSTDTQYFGPGTRLTVL.

The rearrangement uses TRBV5-1 and TRBJ1-1; maybe TRBD1 (5 bases). The CDR3 spans 14 residues. Germline V gene data show CDR1 as SGHRS and CDR2 as YFSETQ. Trimming left V 4 bases short and J 1 base short, with 11 bases between. The CDR3: CASSIQVQNTEAFF. The DNA for the CDR3 is TGCGCCAGCAGCATACAGGTCCAGAACACTGAAGCTTTCTTT.

This clonotype was detected a few times. The chain carries TRBV20-1 and TRBJ2-7, with D possibly matching TRBD2 (5 bases). V shed 5 bases and J shed 0 bases, with 17 bases lying between them. Germline lookup yields CDR1 DFQATT and CDR2 SNEGSKA (reference sequence). CDR3 size: 15 residues. The CDR3 nucleotides read TGCAGTGCTCCCCCCCTGGACTTCGACTCCTACGAGCAGTACTTC. Translated, it gives CSAPPLDFDSYEQYF.

In this sample, this clonotype turned up a few times. J is TRBJ2-3 and V is TRBV5-1, with D tentatively TRBD1 (5 bases). The germline gives CDR1 SGHRS, CDR2 YFSETQ. Trimming stripped 5 bases from V and 2 bases from J, with 15 bases between. The CDR3 length is 15 residues. The CDR3 nucleotides read TGCGCCAGCAGACCTCCCGGCAGGGCCACAGATACGCAGTATTTT. Translation: CASRPPGRATDTQYF.

This rearrangement joins TRBV7-2 to TRBJ2-5, with TRBD2 matching 9 bases. V gave up 1 base and J gave up 3 bases; unmatched junction bases: 6. Germline assignment: CDR1 SGHTA and CDR2 FQGNSA. This CDR3 has 16 residues. The CDR3 region has the DNA TGTGCCAGCAGCTTAGTCCAGCGGGAGGACAAAGAGACCCAGTACTTC. Translated, it gives CASSLVQREDKETQYF.

This clonotype was picked up a small number of times. The J gene is TRBJ2-2, the V gene TRBV7-2; the D gene is possibly TRBD1 (5 bases). The V gene lost 1 base and the J gene lost 6 bases, with 6 bases spanning the gap. In germline, CDR1 is SGHTA, CDR2 FQGNSA. The CDR3 has 13 residues. The CDR3 DNA is TGTGCCAGCAGCTTAGACAGGCCCGGGGAGCTGTTTTTT. Its protein is CASSLDRPGELFF.

V and J are TRBV29-1 and TRBJ2-3; D gene uncertain. V shed 6 bases and J shed 1 base, with 14 bases lying between them. The V gene's germline CDR1 is SQVTM and CDR2 ANQGSEA. The CDR3 totals 14 residues. As DNA, the CDR3 is TGCAGCGTGAGGTCGGCGCTGGGCACAGATACGCAGTATTTT. Its protein is CSVRSALGTDTQYF.

This chain links TRBV7-3 with TRBJ2-1, with TRBD2 matching 13 bases. Losses at the gene ends were 5 bases for V and 5 bases for J; bases not matched to a gene: 3. Germline assignment: CDR1 SGHTA and CDR2 FQGTGA. The CDR3 sequence is 15 residues long. The CDR3 DNA reads as TGTGCCAGCAGCCCACTAGCGGGGGGGCACAATGAGCAGTTCTTC. Translated: CASSPLAGGHNEQFF.

This clonotype was observed a handful of times. The chain carries TRBV6-5 and TRBJ2-5; 9 positions agree with TRBD2. The CDR3 spans 12 residues. The germline CDR1 and CDR2 sequences are MNHEY and SVGAGI. With V trimmed by 10 bases and J by 4 bases, 4 bases remained unmatched. The CDR3 sequence is CATAGGRETQYF. CDR3 nucleotide sequence: TGTGCCACCGCGGGAGGGCGAGAGACCCAGTACTTC.

This clonotype was seen more than once but under ten times. This sequence joins TRBV12-3 or TRBV12-4 and TRBJ2-4; D is undetermined. The CDR3 is 15 residues long. The V end lost 6 bases, the J end lost 0 bases, and 12 bases lay between the germline ends. CDR3 loop: CASSGHVLAKNIQYF. DNA of the CDR3: TGTGCCAGCAGCGGCCACGTACTAGCCAAAAACATTCAGTACTTC.

This clonotype occurred a few times. V is TRBV29-1 and J is TRBJ1-2; a possible D gene is TRBD1 (5 bases). V lost 7 bases to trimming and J lost 8 bases, with 14 bases between them. Germline values: CDR1 SQVTM, CDR2 ANQGSEA. The CDR3 length is 11 residues. DNA for the CDR3: TGCAGCGCCTGGGGGTCTGTCGGCTACACCTTC. Its protein product is CSAWGSVGYTF.

V gene TRBV21-1 combines with J gene TRBJ2-4; TRBD2, the D gene given by the table, was not confirmed from the DNA. TRBV21-1 is termed a pseudogene. This CDR3 is 15 amino acids long. CDR3 region: CASSIILRAKNIQYF. The CDR3 nucleotides are TGTGCCAGCAGCATTATCCTCCGGGCCAAAAACATTCAGTACTTC.

This chain joins TRBV29-1 and TRBJ1-1; 7 nucleotides agree with TRBD1. V lost 2 bases to trimming and J lost 1 base; unmatched junction nucleotides: 1. The CDR3 runs 13 residues. Per germline, CDR1 SQVTM and CDR2 ANQGSEA. The CDR3 reads CSVEKGANTEAFF. Here the CDR3 DNA reads TGCAGCGTTGAAAAGGGGGCGAACACTGAAGCTTTCTTT.

The chain employs TRBV2 and TRBJ2-5; 7 bases agree with TRBD1. The ends lost 6 bases at V and 4 bases at J; junction bases unmatched: 5. The germline V gene has CDR1 SNHLY and CDR2 FYNNEI. The CDR3 sequence is 13 residues long. The CDR3 bases are TGTGCCAGCAGAGTACAGGGGATAGAGACCCAGTACTTC. Its translation is CASRVQGIETQYF.

The chain links TRBV20-1 to TRBJ1-5; D might be TRBD1 (6 bases). CDR1 and CDR2 from the germline V gene are DFQATT and SNEGSKA (reference sequence). The CDR3 contains 13 residues. V shed 6 bases and J shed 5 bases, with 14 bases lying between them. CDR3 sequence reads: CSAIGGFHQPQHF. The CDR3 nucleotides read TGCAGTGCGATCGGGGGCTTCCATCAGCCCCAGCATTTT.

This clonotype was seen a handful of times. The chain couples TRBV7-9 to TRBJ2-1; D unclear. Deletions cut 6 bases from V and 4 bases from J, with 10 bases between. The length of the CDR3 is 13 residues. CDR1 SEHNR and CDR2 FQNEAQ come from the germline V gene (reference sequence). The DNA for the CDR3 is TGTGCCAGCAGTTCTGGGCTGTACAATGAGCAGTTCTTC. This translates into CASSSGLYNEQFF.

The chain joins TRBV5-5 to TRBJ2-3, with D maybe TRBD2 (5 bases). Germline V CDR1 and CDR2: SGHKS, YYEKEE (reference sequence). V was trimmed by 4 bases and J by 0 bases, leaving 15 bases between them. The CDR3 sequence is 16 residues long. CDR3 in amino acids: CASSHASGYSTDTQYF. The CDR3 nucleotides read TGTGCCAGCAGCCATGCCAGCGGCTATAGCACAGATACGCAGTATTTT.

This clonotype was recorded a few times. The rearrangement uses TRBV12-3 or TRBV12-4 and TRBJ2-1; D possibly corresponds to TRBD2 (7 bases). CDR3 length: 15 residues. V shed 3 bases and J shed 9 bases, with 18 bases lying between them. CDR3 bases: TGTGCCAGCAGTTTGAGGGGGGGTAGGTTGGGTGAGCAGTTCTTC. It translates to CASSLRGGRLGEQFF.

The rearrangement joins TRBV24-1 to TRBJ1-5; D gene ambiguous. CDR1 and CDR2 from the germline V gene are KGHDR and SFDVKD. The CDR3 sequence is 13 residues long. The ends were cut back, 6 bases at V and 2 bases at J, with 7 bases in the middle. The CDR3 loop is CATSSQGNQPQHF. CDR3 DNA: TGTGCCACCAGTAGCCAGGGCAATCAGCCCCAGCATTTT.

Written as DNA, the CDR3 is TGTGCCAGCAGTAAATGGGTAAATGAGCAGTTCTTC. Encoded protein: CASSKWVNEQFF. The V gene is TRBV6-1, the J gene TRBJ2-1; D uncertain. Germline CDR1 MNHNS, CDR2 SASEGT. The ends were cut back, 5 bases at V and 7 bases at J, with 9 bases in the middle. This CDR3 is built from 12 residues.

A few counts support this clonotype. This chain links TRBV5-1 with TRBJ2-3, with 10 bases that match TRBD2. The CDR3 extends over 16 amino acids. From germline, CDR1 is SGHRS and CDR2 YFSETQ. V shed 1 base, J shed 0 bases, and the junction held 2 bases outside the gene matches. The CDR3 nucleotides read TGCGCCAGCAGCTTGTCGACTAGCGGGAGCACAGATACGCAGTATTTT. The encoded protein is CASSLSTSGSTDTQYF.

V usage is TRBV20-1 and J usage is TRBJ2-3; TRBD2 matches 12 bases. CDR1 and CDR2 (germline): DFQATT, SNEGSKA (reference sequence). The CDR3 is 17 residues long. J was trimmed by 4 bases and V by 0 bases; bases with no gene match: 8. This chain's CDR3 is CSARDPPSGRAPDTQYF. Written as DNA, the CDR3 is TGCAGTGCTAGAGATCCTCCTAGCGGGAGGGCCCCAGATACGCAGTATTTT.

The chain is built from TRBV18 and TRBJ2-7; D perhaps matches TRBD1 (5 bases). Trimming stripped 2 bases from V and 0 bases from J, with 8 bases between. The CDR3 is 14 amino acids. Germline V CDR1 and CDR2: KGHSH, LQKENI. The chain's CDR3 is CASSPGAFSYEQYF. Written as DNA, the CDR3 is TGTGCCAGCTCACCAGGGGCCTTCTCCTACGAGCAGTACTTC.

The genes are TRBV20-1 and TRBJ2-2; TRBD2 matches at 11 bases. This CDR3 is built from 16 residues. The germline gives CDR1 DFQATT, CDR2 SNEGSKA (reference sequence). The V segment lost 0 bases and the J segment 7 bases; nucleotides outside the gene matches: 7. The CDR3 DNA reads TGCAGTGCTAGAGATTCGACTAGCGGGACAAGCGGGGAGCTGTTTTTT. It is translated as CSARDSTSGTSGELFF.

This clonotype was observed a handful of times. The chain couples TRBV5-1 to TRBJ2-7, with TRBD1 matching 9 bases. Germline lookup yields CDR1 SGHRS and CDR2 YFSETQ. After removal of 4 bases from V and 6 bases from J, the junction contained 8 bases not matched to a gene. The CDR3 consists of 14 residues. CDR3 bases: TGCGCCAGCAGCCCGGGACAGGGTCTGTCCGAGCAGTACTTC. Translating gives CASSPGQGLSEQYF. Combining the CDR3 with reference TRBV5-1 and TRBJ2-7 gives the whole variable domain KAGVTQTPRYLIKTRGQQVTLSCSPISGHRSVSWYQQTPGQGLQFLFEYFSETQRNKGNFPGRFSGRQFSNSRSEMNVSTLELGDSALYLCASSPGQGLSEQYFGPGTRLTVT.

This chain links TRBV11-2 with TRBJ2-5; no reliable D call. Trimming cost V 4 bases and J 3 bases, with 12 bases left between them. CDR3 size: 14 residues. Per the germline V gene, CDR1 is SGHAT and CDR2 is FQNNGV. The CDR3 nucleotides read TGTGCCAGCAGCTATCAGGACGGAAAAGAGACCCAGTACTTC. It yields the protein CASSYQDGKETQYF.

This clonotype turned up a few times. V is TRBV5-6 and J is TRBJ2-1; D might be TRBD2 (5 bases). This CDR3 has 14 amino acids. Trimming took 4 bases from V and 0 from J, leaving 8 bases between them. Germline loops: CDR1 SGHDT, CDR2 YYEEEE. In nucleotides, the CDR3 is TGTGCCAGCAGCCGGACTCTCTCCTACAATGAGCAGTTCTTC. It yields the protein CASSRTLSYNEQFF. The full variable domain, with the rest looked up from reference TRBV5-6 and TRBJ2-1, is DAGVTQSPTHLIKTRGQQVTLRCSPKSGHDTVSWYQQALGQGPQFIFQYYEEEERQRGNFPDRFSGHQFPNYSSELNVNALLLGDSALYLCASSRTLSYNEQFFGPGTRLTVL.